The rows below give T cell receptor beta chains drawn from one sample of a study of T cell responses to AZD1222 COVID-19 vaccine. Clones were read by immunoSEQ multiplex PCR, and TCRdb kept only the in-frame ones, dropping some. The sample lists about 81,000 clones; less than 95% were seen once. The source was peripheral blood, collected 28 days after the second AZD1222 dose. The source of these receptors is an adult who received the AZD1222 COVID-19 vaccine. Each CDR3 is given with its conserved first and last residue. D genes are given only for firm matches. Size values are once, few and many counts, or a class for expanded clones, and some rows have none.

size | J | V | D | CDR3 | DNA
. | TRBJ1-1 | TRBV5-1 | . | CASSPINPPRAFF | TGCGCCAGCAGCCCCATTAATCCCCCCCGAGCTTTCTTT
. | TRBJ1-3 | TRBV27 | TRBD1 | CASSVQGPRGTIYF | TGTGCCAGCAGTGTACAGGGGCCTCGGGGCACCATATATTTT
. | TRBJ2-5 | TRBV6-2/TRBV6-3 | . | CASSYWETQYF | TGTGCCAGCAGTTACTGGGAGACCCAGTACTTC
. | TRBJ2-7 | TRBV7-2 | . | CASSLSYYEQYF | TGTGCCAGCAGCTTATCATACTACGAGCAGTACTTC
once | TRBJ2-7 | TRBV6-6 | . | CASSLSPGPSSYEQYF | TGTGCCAGCAGCCTTAGTCCGGGACCCAGCTCCTACGAGCAGTACTTC
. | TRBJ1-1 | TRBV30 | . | CAWLQGNTEAFF | TGTGCCTGGCTACAGGGGAACACTGAAGCTTTCTTT
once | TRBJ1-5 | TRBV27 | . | CASSTRGLTSNQPQHF | TGTGCCAGCAGTACCCGAGGACTGACTAGCAATCAGCCCCAGCATTTT
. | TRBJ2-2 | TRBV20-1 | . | CSASAGSTGELFF | TGCAGTGCTAGTGCAGGATCCACCGGGGAGCTGTTTTTT
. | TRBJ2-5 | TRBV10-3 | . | CAISEPGPETQYF | TGTGCCATCAGTGAGCCAGGGCCAGAGACCCAGTACTTC
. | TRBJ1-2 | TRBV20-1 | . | CSAIQGNGYTF | TGCAGTGCTATCCAGGGAAATGGCTACACCTTC
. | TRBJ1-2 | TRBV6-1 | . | CASSEAMSGTPYGYTF | TGTGCCAGCAGTGAAGCTATGTCCGGGACACCCTATGGCTACACCTTC
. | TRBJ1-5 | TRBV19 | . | CASSISGFEPQHF | TGTGCCAGTAGTATATCTGGGTTTGAGCCCCAGCATTTT
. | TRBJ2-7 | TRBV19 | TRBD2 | CASSIEASGGAFYYEQYF | TGTGCCAGTAGTATAGAGGCTAGCGGGGGGGCCTTCTACTACGAGCAGTACTTC
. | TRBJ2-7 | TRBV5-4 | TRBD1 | CASSLRGTGNEQYF | TGTGCCAGCAGCTTGCGTGGGACAGGGAACGAGCAGTACTTC
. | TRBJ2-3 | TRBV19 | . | CASSPQTGRGRDTQYF | TGTGCCAGTAGTCCTCAGACAGGTAGAGGACGTGATACGCAGTATTTT
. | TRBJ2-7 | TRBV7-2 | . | CASSLDQGIYEQYF | TGTGCCAGCAGCTTAGACCAGGGGATCTACGAGCAGTACTTC
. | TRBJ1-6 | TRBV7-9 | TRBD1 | CASSLGTGLGSPLHF | TGTGCCAGCAGCCTCGGGACAGGGCTGGGTTCACCCCTCCACTTT
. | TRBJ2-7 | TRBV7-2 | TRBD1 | CASSLSGQSSYEQYF | TGTGCCAGCAGCCTATCGGGACAGAGCTCCTACGAGCAGTACTTC
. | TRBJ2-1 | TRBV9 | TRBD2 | CASSGPTSGAYNEQFF | TGTGCCAGCAGCGGCCCAACTAGCGGGGCATACAATGAGCAGTTCTTC
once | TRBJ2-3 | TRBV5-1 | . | CASSLESQDTQYF | TGCGCCAGCAGCTTGGAGTCCCAAGATACGCAGTATTTT
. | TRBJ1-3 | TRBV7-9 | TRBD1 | CASSWIGQGETPGNTIYF | TGTGCCAGCAGCTGGATCGGACAGGGGGAAACCCCTGGAAACACCATATATTTT
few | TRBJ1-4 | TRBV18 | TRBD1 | CASSPGQATNEKLFF | TGTGCCAGCTCACCAGGACAGGCAACTAATGAAAAACTGTTTTTT
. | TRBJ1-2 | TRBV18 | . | CASSPGEPGNGYTF | TGTGCCAGCTCACCAGGGGAGCCCGGAAACGGCTACACCTTC
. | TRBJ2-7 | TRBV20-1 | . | CSARGGREQYF | TGCAGTGCTAGAGGGGGTCGCGAGCAGTACTTC